Presented here are 24 T cell receptor beta chains from one specimen sequenced in a study of blood T cell repertoires in COVID-19 (dated by TCRdb to the early 2020s). Library creation used the immunoSEQ multiplex PCR assay. TCRdb's version of the immuneACCESS table is confined to in-frame rearrangements and falls short of the full clone set. An unresolved V gene accounts for under half of the shortfall where checked; the remainder is of unknown origin. The sample yields fewer than 110,000 clones; 70% to 90% were counted once. Of the sample, around 3.3% is held by the ten largest clones. Sequencing was done on a sample of peripheral blood. The receptor set was obtained from a man aged 50 to 60 in a cohort sampled during active COVID-19.

This rearrangement joins TRBV20-1 to TRBJ2-5; D unresolved. The CDR3 spans 10 residues. Germline CDR1 and CDR2: DFQATT and SNEGSKA (reference sequence). V dropped 2 bases and J dropped 4 bases, with 2 bases sitting between them. CDR3 sequence reads: CSARLETQYF. The CDR3 bases are TGCAGTGCTAGACTAGAGACCCAGTACTTC.

The chain carries TRBV9 and TRBJ2-3; 12 positions agree with TRBD2. The V gene end was trimmed by 4 bases and the J gene end by 6 bases; junction bases not matched to a gene: 12. Germline CDR1 SGDLS, CDR2 YYNGEE. This CDR3 is built from 17 residues. The CDR3 coding sequence is TGTGCCAGCAGCCAAACGGAGGGACTAGCGGGCTGGGATACGCAGTATTTT. Amino acids: CASSQTEGLAGWDTQYF.

The rearrangement joins TRBV13 to TRBJ1-2; maybe TRBD1 (5 bases). This CDR3 region has 12 residues. V was pared by 3 bases and J by 8 bases, with 10 bases between. Germline CDR1 and CDR2: PRHDT and FYEKMQ (reference sequence). CDR3 region: CASSLGPTGYTF. CDR3 DNA: TGTGCCAGCAGCTTGGGGCCGACCGGCTACACCTTC. The full variable domain, its missing parts supplied by reference TRBV13 and TRBJ1-2, is AAGVIQSPRHLIKEKRETATLKCYPIPRHDTVYWYQQGPGQDPQFLISFYEKMQSDKGSIPDRFSAQQFSDYHSELNMSSLELGDSALYFCASSLGPTGYTFGSGTRLTVV.

V usage is TRBV2 and J usage is TRBJ1-1; D not certain. The V and J ends lost 9 bases and 1 base respectively, with 6 bases between them. Germline assignment: CDR1 SNHLY and CDR2 FYNNEI. This CDR3 comprises 11 residues. CDR3 sequence (DNA): TGTGCCAGAACATGGAACACTGAAGCTTTCTTT. As protein: CARTWNTEAFF.

This rearrangement joins TRBV4-1 to TRBJ2-3; TRBD2 is a possible D gene (5 bases). The V end lost 0 bases, the J end lost 9 bases, and 10 bases lay between the germline ends. The CDR3 loop spans 13 amino acids. Per the germline V gene, CDR1 is MGHRA and CDR2 is YSYEKL. The CDR3 coding sequence is TGCGCCAGCAGCCAAGATTCGGGGTCCACGCAGTATTTT. Protein product: CASSQDSGSTQYF.

The V and J genes are TRBV29-1 and TRBJ2-5; 8 bases align to TRBD1. This CDR3 spans 13 amino acids. The germline V gene encodes CDR1 SQVTM and CDR2 ANQGSEA. J gave up 4 bases and V 1 base, and 2 bases lay outside the gene matches. The CDR3 sequence: CSVEAGGLETQYF. DNA of the CDR3: TGCAGCGTTGAAGCAGGGGGCCTAGAGACCCAGTACTTC.

The chain uses TRBV28 and TRBJ1-2, with 8 bases that match TRBD1. After removal of 2 bases from V and 5 bases from J, the junction contained 10 bases not matched to a gene. Germline V lookup: CDR1 MDHEN, CDR2 SYDVKM. This CDR3 spans 16 amino acids. CDR3 protein: CASSLAAGTGFYGYTF. The CDR3 DNA follows: TGTGCCAGCAGTTTAGCCGCCGGGACAGGTTTTTATGGCTACACCTTC.

This chain connects TRBV5-1 to TRBJ2-6; no clear D gene. This CDR3 spans 17 amino acids. Between the trimmed V and J ends, which lost 4 bases and 0 bases, there was a span of 14 bases. Germline V CDR1 and CDR2: SGHRS, YFSETQ. The CDR3, as DNA: TGCGCCAGCAGCCCGGGTGGCACCAACTCTGGGGCCAACGTCCTGACTTTC. Residues: CASSPGGTNSGANVLTF.

The chain is built from TRBV6-4 and TRBJ2-1; the D gene is possibly TRBD2 (6 bases). The CDR3 loop spans 14 amino acids. Trimming cost V 8 bases and J 10 bases, with 21 bases left between them. Germline loops: CDR1 MRHNA, CDR2 SNTAGT. CDR3 DNA: TGTGCCAGCTCACAACAAGGCGGGGTCGGGGAGCAGTTCTTC. Translating gives CASSQQGGVGEQFF.

This clone occurred once. The chain uses TRBV5-6 and TRBJ1-1; D might be TRBD1 (6 bases). The CDR3 is 15 residues long. Germline V CDR1 and CDR2: SGHDT, YYEEEE. The V and J ends lost 5 bases and 0 bases respectively, with 14 bases between them. The CDR3, as DNA: TGTGCCAGCAGTTATCGTGACAGGTTGAACACTGAAGCTTTCTTT. This codes for CASSYRDRLNTEAFF.

V and J are TRBV11-2 and TRBJ1-4; 8 nucleotides match TRBD1. The V gene end was trimmed by 5 bases and the J gene end by 1 base; junction bases not matched to a gene: 6. The CDR3 extends over 16 amino acids. From germline, CDR1 is SGHAT and CDR2 FQNNGV. CDR3 DNA: TGTGCCAGCAGCACCCGAACAGGGGGAACTAATGAAAAACTGTTTTTT. It codes for CASSTRTGGTNEKLFF.

This chain connects TRBV7-8 to TRBJ1-6; the match to TRBD1 covers 7 bases. Germline loops: CDR1 SGHVS, CDR2 FQNEAQ. The CDR3 loop spans 18 amino acids. Germline trimming cut 0 bases from V and 2 bases from J; bases unmatched to any gene: 7. In DNA, the CDR3 is TGTGCCAGCAGCTTAGCGCAAAGGGACAGCACCTATAATTCACCCCTCCACTTT. This sequence encodes CASSLAQRDSTYNSPLHF.

CDR3 residues: CASSQVQDNTEAFF. The DNA of the CDR3 is TGTGCCAGCAGCCAAGTACAGGATAACACTGAAGCTTTCTTT. The chain is built from TRBV3-1 (or the pseudogene TRBV3-2) and TRBJ1-1, with TRBD1 as a possible D gene (5 bases). V shed 1 base and J shed 2 bases, with 8 bases lying between them. Germline V gene sequence: CDR1 LGHDT, CDR2 YNNKEL (reference sequence). The CDR3 runs 14 residues.

The chain joins TRBV11-3 to TRBJ2-1, with D possibly being TRBD1 (5 bases). The CDR3 is made up of 16 amino acids. Germline V CDR1 and CDR2: SGHNT, YENEEA. V gave up 5 bases and J gave up 4 bases, with 18 bases separating them. The CDR3 is CASSPRGAGTYNEQFF. As DNA, the CDR3 is TGTGCCAGCAGCCCCCGTGGGGCAGGAACATACAATGAGCAGTTCTTC.

This clone was seen once. V usage is TRBV2 and J usage is TRBJ2-5; 10 bases match TRBD2. J was trimmed by 5 bases and V by 5 bases; bases with no gene match: 14. Germline CDR1 SNHLY, CDR2 FYNNEI. CDR3 length: 17 residues. The CDR3 DNA sequence: TGTGCCAGCAGTCCCACAGCGGGGGGGCGGAACGTGGAGACCCAGTACTTC. It translates to CASSPTAGGRNVETQYF. Full variable domain (outside the CDR3, taken from reference TRBV2 and TRBJ2-5): EPEVTQTPSHQVTQMGQEVILRCVPISNHLYFYWYRQILGQKVEFLVSFYNNEISEKSEIFDDQFSVERPDGSNFTLKIRSTKLEDSAMYFCASSPTAGGRNVETQYFGPGTRLLVL.

The chain combines TRBV12-3 or TRBV12-4 with TRBJ1-2; D is undetermined. The CDR3 has 13 amino acids. Trimming left V 1 base short and J 10 bases short, with 13 bases between. The CDR3 loop is CASSLGGPGYYTF. As DNA, the CDR3 is TGTGCCAGCAGTTTAGGTGGTCCAGGATACTACACCTTC.

This clone was detected once. CDR3 DNA sequence: TGTGCCAGCAGTTACGGGCCCAACACAGATACGCAGTATTTT. It translates to CASSYGPNTDTQYF. The gene calls are TRBV6-6 and TRBJ2-3; no clear D gene. Germline lookup yields CDR1 MNHNY and CDR2 SVGAGI (reference sequence). CDR3 length equals 14 residues. V was pared by 2 bases and J by 2 bases, with 8 bases between.

This chain uses TRBV6-2 or TRBV6-3 with TRBJ2-7, with 9 positions matching TRBD1. The junction had 3 bases not matched to a gene; V was cut back by 3 bases and J by 0 bases. Germline assignment: CDR1 MNHEY and CDR2 SVGEGT. There are 15 residues in the CDR3. The CDR3 is CASSYGQGSSYEQYF. The CDR3 bases are TGTGCCAGCAGTTATGGACAGGGGAGCTCCTACGAGCAGTACTTC.

As to this clone: At one boundary the junction diverges from the germline segment, which might be a read error. This chain uses TRBV7-7 with TRBJ1-4; D is ambiguous. The CDR3 runs 16 residues. Germline V gene lookup returns CDR1 SSHAT and CDR2 FNYEAQ (reference sequence). The DNA for the CDR3 is TGTGCTAGCAGCTTAGGCAGTGGCGGTGGAAATGAAAAACTGTTTTTT. This encodes CASSLGSGGGNEKLFF.

The sample holds one count of this clone. The rearrangement joins TRBV19 to TRBJ1-1, with TRBD1 matching over 11 bases. This CDR3 is built from 16 residues. The V gene end was trimmed by 6 bases and the J gene end by 0 bases; junction bases not matched to a gene: 6. The germline CDR1 and CDR2 sequences are LNHDA and SQIVND (reference sequence). Here the CDR3 reads CASSWGQGVMNTEAFF. The CDR3 region has the DNA TGTGCCAGTAGCTGGGGACAGGGGGTGATGAACACTGAAGCTTTCTTT.

CDR3 region: CASTTGNGYTF. The CDR3 bases are TGTGCCAGCACAACAGGGAATGGCTACACCTTC. V gene TRBV28 combines with J gene TRBJ1-2, with a weak D call TRBD1 (6 bases). The CDR3 totals 11 residues. Trimming pared 7 bases from V and 6 bases from J, leaving 9 bases between. CDR1 MDHEN and CDR2 SYDVKM come from the germline V gene.

V and J are TRBV18 and TRBJ1-6; tentatively, D is TRBD1 (6 bases). Looked up from germline, CDR1 is KGHSH and CDR2 is LQKENI. This CDR3 spans 15 amino acids. Between the trimmed V and J ends, which lost 2 bases and 13 bases, there was a span of 18 bases. Written as DNA, the CDR3 is TGTGCCAGCTCACCAGGCCTAGGGGGATTGTCGCCCCTCCACTTT. This encodes CASSPGLGGLSPLHF.

About this clone: Other DNA sequences in the sample encode the same CDR3. The J gene is TRBJ2-5, the V gene TRBV7-9; 9 bases are a match to TRBD1. J lost 5 bases, V lost 5 bases, and 6 bases had no gene match. This CDR3 spans 14 amino acids. Germline CDR1 reads SEHNR; CDR2 reads FQNEAQ (reference sequence). The CDR3 DNA sequence: TGTGCCAGCAGCCTGGGACAGGGTTGGGAGACCCAGTACTTC. This translates into CASSLGQGWETQYF. Based on the CDR3 plus reference TRBV7-9 and TRBJ2-5, the full variable domain is DTGVSQNPRHKITKRGQNVTFRCDPISEHNRLYWYRQTLGQGPEFLTYFQNEAQLEKSRLLSDRFSAERPKGSFSTLEIQRTEQGDSAMYLCASSLGQGWETQYFGPGTRLLVL.

The rearrangement uses TRBV5-4 and TRBJ2-2, with D possibly being TRBD2 (6 bases). V shed 0 bases and J shed 5 bases, with 17 bases lying between them. Germline CDR1 reads SGHNT; CDR2 reads YYREEE (reference sequence). The CDR3 consists of 17 residues. The CDR3 DNA reads as TGTGCCAGCAGCTTGGGGGGACTGGGGGGACGAACCGGGGAGCTGTTTTTT. The encoded protein is CASSLGGLGGRTGELFF.